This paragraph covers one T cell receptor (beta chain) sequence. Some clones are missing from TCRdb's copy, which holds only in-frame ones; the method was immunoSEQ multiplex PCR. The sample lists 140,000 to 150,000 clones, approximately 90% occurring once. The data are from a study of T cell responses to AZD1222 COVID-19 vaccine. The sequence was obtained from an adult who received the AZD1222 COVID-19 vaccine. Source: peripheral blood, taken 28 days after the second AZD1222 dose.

The CDR3 region has the DNA TGTGCCAGCAGTGCACTAGCGGGGGGAGGGAATGAGCAGTTCTTC. Translated: CASSALAGGGNEQFF. This sequence joins TRBV6-4 and TRBJ2-1; TRBD2 matches 12 bases. CDR3 length: 15 amino acids. The V segment lost 4 bases and the J segment 7 bases; nucleotides outside the gene matches: 5. Germline V lookup: CDR1 MRHNA, CDR2 SNTAGT.